This TCR beta chain was retrieved from a study of cytomegalovirus exposure and HLA in healthy donors. CDR1 and CDR2 (germline): SGHVS, FQNEAQ. The CDR3 extends over 16 amino acids. Between the trimmed V and J ends, which lost 0 bases and 1 base, there was a span of 13 bases. 60 Vbeta and 13 Jbeta primers were used in PCR. Produced via immunoSEQ multiplex PCR; TCRdb's table is partial and in-frame only. The sample includes under 250,000 clones, around 77% of them seen just once. Sequencing input: PBMCs. This clonotype was sampled from a woman between 25 and 40 years old in good health and CMV-seronegative. V and J are TRBV7-8 and TRBJ2-7; D possibly corresponds to TRBD1 (6 bases). CDR3 DNA: TGTGCCAGCAGCTTAGCATGGACAGAGACTTCCTACGAGCAGTACTTC. This encodes CASSLAWTETSYEQYF.